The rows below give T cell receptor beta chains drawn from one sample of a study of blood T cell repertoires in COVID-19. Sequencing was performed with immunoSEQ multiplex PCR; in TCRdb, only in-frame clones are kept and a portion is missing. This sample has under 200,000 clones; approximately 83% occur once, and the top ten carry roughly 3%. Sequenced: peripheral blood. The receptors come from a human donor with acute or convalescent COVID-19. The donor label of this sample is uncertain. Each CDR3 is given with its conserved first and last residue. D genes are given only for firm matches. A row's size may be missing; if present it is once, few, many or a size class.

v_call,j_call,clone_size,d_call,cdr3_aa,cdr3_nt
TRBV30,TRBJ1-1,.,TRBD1,CAWSPDRGTEAFF,TGTGCCTGGAGTCCGGACAGGGGCACTGAAGCTTTCTTT
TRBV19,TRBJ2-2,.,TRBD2,CASSIGSDLGTSGRESGELFF,TGTGCCAGTAGTATAGGATCCGACCTAGGGACTAGCGGGAGGGAAAGCGGGGAGCTGTTTTTT
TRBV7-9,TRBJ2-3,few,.,CASSWRTADTQYF,TGTGCCAGCAGCTGGAGGACAGCAGATACGCAGTATTTT
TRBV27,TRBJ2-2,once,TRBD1,CASSLRMTGGTGELFF,TGTGCCAGCAGTTTACGAATGACAGGGGGGACCGGGGAGCTGTTTTTT
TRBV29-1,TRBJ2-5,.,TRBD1,CSVSKGAQETQYF,TGCAGCGTGAGTAAGGGGGCTCAAGAGACCCAGTACTTC
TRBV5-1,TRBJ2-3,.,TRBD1,CASSSSTGTDTQYF,TGCGCCAGCAGCTCCTCGACAGGGACAGATACGCAGTATTTT
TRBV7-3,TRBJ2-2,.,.,CASRGPANTGELFF,TGTGCCAGCCGCGGGCCTGCGAACACCGGGGAGCTGTTTTTT
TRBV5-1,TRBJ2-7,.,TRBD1,CASSLWAGGSEQYF,TGCGCCAGCAGTCTGTGGGCAGGGGGCAGCGAGCAGTACTTC
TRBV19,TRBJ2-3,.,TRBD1,CASSVTGVVHTQYF,TGTGCCAGTAGTGTAACAGGGGTAGTGCATACGCAGTATTTT
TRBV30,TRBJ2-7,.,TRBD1,CAWSGGFLQGIAYEQYF,TGTGCCTGGAGTGGTGGCTTCCTACAGGGGATCGCCTACGAGCAGTACTTC
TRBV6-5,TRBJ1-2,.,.,CASSYSPSGSNYGYTF,TGTGCCAGCAGTTACTCTCCGTCGGGGTCTAACTATGGCTACACCTTC
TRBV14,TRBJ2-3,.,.,CASSQDGGLITDTQYF,TGTGCCAGCAGCCAAGATGGGGGACTTATCACAGATACGCAGTATTTT
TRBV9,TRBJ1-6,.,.,CASSGGWSMESSPLHF,TGTGCCAGCAGCGGAGGCTGGTCAATGGAGAGTTCACCCCTCCACTTT
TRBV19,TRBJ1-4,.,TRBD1,CASSPDRGNEKLFF,TGTGCCAGTAGTCCCGACAGGGGGAACGAAAAACTGTTTTTT
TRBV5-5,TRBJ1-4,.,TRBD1,CASSPGTALSQLFF,TGTGCCAGCAGCCCAGGGACAGCTTTAAGCCAACTGTTTTTT
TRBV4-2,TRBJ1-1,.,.,CASSQGRGRWSTEAFF,TGTGCCAGCAGCCAGGGGAGGGGCCGCTGGAGCACTGAAGCTTTCTTT
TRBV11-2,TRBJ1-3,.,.,CASSLDGGHLSGNTIYF,TGTGCCAGCAGCTTAGATGGGGGACATCTCTCTGGAAACACCATATATTTT